Included here is one TCR beta chain sequence, with context. This sample was taken from a study of shared clonotypes between healthy human individuals. Study in general: Every donor yielded three CD4 naive, three CD4 memory, two CD8 naive and one CD8 memory plate.

Several immunoSEQ 96-well plates shared each subset's DNA, each plate a replicate. Replicate PCRs run on sorted subsets employed roughly 180 ng DNA, 25,000 to 35,000 T cell genomes. Produced via immunoSEQ multiplex PCR; TCRdb's table is partial and in-frame only. Of around 1,000,000 clones in the sample, 60% to 85% are singletons; the top ten hold about 0.89%. The investigators split CD4+ cells into a CD45RA+ naive subset and a CD45RA-negative memory subset. CDR3 length equals 17 residues. Per the germline V gene, CDR1 is ENHRY and CDR2 is SYGVKD. The V segment lost 10 bases and the J segment 0 bases; nucleotides outside the gene matches: 9.

Source material: memory CD4+ T cells from PBMCs. The subset here: CD45RA-negative fraction. This sequence was found in a man between 18 and 35 years old in good health. Some clones in this sample may be carry-over from other donors' samples. The chain couples TRBV10-3 to TRBJ2-6; 10 positions match TRBD1. In DNA, the CDR3 is TGTGCCACTGCGTCGGACAGGGGGATCTCTGGGGCCAACGTCCTGACTTTC. Translated, it gives CATASDRGISGANVLTF.